The source of this TCR beta chain is a study of blood T cell repertoires in COVID-19. On the study more broadly: Acute and convalescent COVID-19 specimens originated in the United States, Italy and Spain. T cells, B-cell-depleted T cells, or PBMCs provided the cDNA or gDNA that served as material.

In the source study's methods: Reference gene primer amplification gave nucleated cell count estimates. TCRdb keeps only in-frame clones here, not all; method: immunoSEQ multiplex PCR. V and J calls and clone size come straight from that table; D and trimming were deduced from the DNA. The sample contains 300,000 to 400,000 clones, more than 75% of which appear only once. In this sample, this clone turned up a few times. Germline CDR1 LNHDA, CDR2 SQIVND (reference sequence). The CDR3 contains 16 residues. Trimming left V 0 bases short and J 4 bases short, with 15 bases between. This clonotype originated in a woman aged 45-65 years with active or convalescent COVID-19. Sequenced: peripheral blood. The chain is built from TRBV19 and TRBJ1-1; no definite D call. CDR3 sequence: CASSIDHGVAITEAFF. DNA of the CDR3: TGTGCCAGTAGTATAGATCATGGAGTGGCGATCACTGAAGCTTTCTTT.